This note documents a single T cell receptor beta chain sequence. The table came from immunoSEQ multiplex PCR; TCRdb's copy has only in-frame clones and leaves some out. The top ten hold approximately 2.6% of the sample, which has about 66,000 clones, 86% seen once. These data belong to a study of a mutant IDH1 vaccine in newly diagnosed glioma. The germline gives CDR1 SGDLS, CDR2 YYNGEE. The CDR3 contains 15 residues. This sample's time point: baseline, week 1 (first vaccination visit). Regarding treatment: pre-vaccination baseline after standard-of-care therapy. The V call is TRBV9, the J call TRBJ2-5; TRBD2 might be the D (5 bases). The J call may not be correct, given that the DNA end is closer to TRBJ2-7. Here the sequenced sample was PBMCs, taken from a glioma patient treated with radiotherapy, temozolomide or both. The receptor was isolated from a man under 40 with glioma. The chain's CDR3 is CASSAGPEGSYEQYF. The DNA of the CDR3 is TGTGCCAGCAGCGCTGGCCCCGAGGGCTCCTACGAGCAGTACTTC.